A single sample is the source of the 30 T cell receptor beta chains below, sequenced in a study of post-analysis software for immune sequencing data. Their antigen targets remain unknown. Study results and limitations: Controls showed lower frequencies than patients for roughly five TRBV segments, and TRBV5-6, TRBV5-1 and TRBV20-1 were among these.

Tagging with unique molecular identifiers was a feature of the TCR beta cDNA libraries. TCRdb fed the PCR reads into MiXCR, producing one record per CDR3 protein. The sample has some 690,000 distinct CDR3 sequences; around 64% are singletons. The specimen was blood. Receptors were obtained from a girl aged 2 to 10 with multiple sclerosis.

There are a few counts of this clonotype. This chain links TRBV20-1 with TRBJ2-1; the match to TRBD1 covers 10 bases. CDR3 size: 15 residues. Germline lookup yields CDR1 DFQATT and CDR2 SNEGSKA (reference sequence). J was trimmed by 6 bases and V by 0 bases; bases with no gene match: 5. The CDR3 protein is CSARDKGQGFNEQFF. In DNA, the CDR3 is TGCAGTGCTAGAGATAAGGGACAGGGGTTCAATGAGCAGTTCTTC.

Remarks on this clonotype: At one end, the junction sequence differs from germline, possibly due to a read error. The DNA of the CDR3 is TGTGCCAGCACCAGGACGTCTAACTATGGCCACACCTTC. This gives the protein CASTRTSNYGHTF. This chain links TRBV6-2 or TRBV6-3 with TRBJ1-2, with D unresolved. The CDR3 runs 13 residues. Germline lookup yields CDR1 MNHEY and CDR2 SVGEGT.

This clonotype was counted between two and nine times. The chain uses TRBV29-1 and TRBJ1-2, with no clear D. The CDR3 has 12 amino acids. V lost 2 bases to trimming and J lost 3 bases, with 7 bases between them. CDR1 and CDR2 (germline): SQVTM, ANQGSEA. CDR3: CSVETTDYGYTF. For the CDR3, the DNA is TGCAGCGTTGAAACAACCGACTATGGCTACACCTTC. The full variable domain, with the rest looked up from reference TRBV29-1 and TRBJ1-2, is SAVISQKPSRDICQRGTSLTIQCQVDSQVTMMFWYRQQPGQSLTLIATANQGSEATYESGFVIDKFPISRPNLTFSTLTVSNMSPEDSSIYLCSVETTDYGYTFGSGTRLTVV.

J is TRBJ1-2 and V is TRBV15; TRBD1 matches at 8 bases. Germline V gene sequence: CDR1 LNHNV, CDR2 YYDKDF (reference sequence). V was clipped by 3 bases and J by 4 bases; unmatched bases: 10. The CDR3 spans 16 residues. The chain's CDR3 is CATSRFPDGQGYGYTF. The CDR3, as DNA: TGTGCCACCAGCAGGTTCCCGGATGGACAGGGCTATGGCTACACCTTC.

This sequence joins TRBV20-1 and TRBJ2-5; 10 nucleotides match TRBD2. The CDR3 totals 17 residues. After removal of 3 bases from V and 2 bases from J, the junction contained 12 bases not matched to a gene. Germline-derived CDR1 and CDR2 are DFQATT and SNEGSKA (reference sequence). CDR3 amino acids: CSARRLAGAPKQETQYF. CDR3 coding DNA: TGCAGTGCTAGGAGGCTAGCGGGGGCGCCGAAACAAGAGACCCAGTACTTC.

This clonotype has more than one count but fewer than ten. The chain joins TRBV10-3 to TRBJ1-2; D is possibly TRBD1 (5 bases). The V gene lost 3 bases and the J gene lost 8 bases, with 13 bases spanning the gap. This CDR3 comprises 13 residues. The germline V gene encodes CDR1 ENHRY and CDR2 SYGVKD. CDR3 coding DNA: TGTGCCATCAGTGATAGGGACCTGTGGGGCTACACCTTC. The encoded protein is CAISDRDLWGYTF.

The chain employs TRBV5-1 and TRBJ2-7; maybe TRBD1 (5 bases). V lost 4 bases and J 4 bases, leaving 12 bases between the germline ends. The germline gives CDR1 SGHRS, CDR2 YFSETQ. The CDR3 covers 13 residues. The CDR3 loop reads CASSTSGLYEQYF. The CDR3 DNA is TGCGCCAGCAGCACATCAGGGTTGTACGAGCAGTACTTC.

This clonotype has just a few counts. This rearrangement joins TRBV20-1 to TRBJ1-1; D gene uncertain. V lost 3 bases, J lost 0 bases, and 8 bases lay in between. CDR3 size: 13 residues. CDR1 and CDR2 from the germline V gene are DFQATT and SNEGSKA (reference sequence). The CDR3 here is CSASRRMNTEAFF. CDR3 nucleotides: TGCAGTGCTAGTAGACGGATGAACACTGAAGCTTTCTTT.

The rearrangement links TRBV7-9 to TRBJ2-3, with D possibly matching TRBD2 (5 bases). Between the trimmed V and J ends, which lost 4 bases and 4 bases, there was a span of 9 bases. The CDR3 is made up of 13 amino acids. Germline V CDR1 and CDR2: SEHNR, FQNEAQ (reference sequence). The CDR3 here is CASSSSSSDTQYF. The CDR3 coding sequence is TGTGCCAGCAGCTCGTCTAGCTCAGATACGCAGTATTTT.

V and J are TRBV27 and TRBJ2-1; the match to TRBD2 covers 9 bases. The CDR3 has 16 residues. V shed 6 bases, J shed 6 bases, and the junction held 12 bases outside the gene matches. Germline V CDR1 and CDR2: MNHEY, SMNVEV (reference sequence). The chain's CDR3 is CASSPARGGVFNEQFF. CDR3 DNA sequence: TGTGCCAGCAGCCCAGCGCGGGGGGGCGTTTTCAATGAGCAGTTCTTC.

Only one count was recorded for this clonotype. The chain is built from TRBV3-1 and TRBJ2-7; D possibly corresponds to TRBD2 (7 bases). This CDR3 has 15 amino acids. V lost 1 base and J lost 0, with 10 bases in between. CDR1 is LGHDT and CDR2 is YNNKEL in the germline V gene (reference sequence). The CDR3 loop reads CASSQVGGGSYEQYF. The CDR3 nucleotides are TGTGCCAGCAGCCAAGTAGGGGGGGGCTCCTACGAGCAGTACTTC.

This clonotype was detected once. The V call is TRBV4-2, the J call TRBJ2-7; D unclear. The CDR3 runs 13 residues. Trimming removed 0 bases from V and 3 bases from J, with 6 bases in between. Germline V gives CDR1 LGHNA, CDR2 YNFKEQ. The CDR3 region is CASSQDKSYEQYF. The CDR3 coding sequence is TGTGCCAGCAGCCAAGATAAGAGCTACGAGCAGTACTTC.

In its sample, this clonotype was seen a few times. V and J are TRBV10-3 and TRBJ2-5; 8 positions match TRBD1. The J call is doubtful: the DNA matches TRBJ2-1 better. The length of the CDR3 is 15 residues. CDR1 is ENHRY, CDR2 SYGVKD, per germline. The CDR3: CAIKKDRAYQETQFF. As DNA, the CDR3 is TGTGCCATCAAGAAGGACAGGGCGTACCAAGAGACCCAGTTCTTC.

The CDR3 DNA reads as TGTGCCAGCAGCTTAGGGGCTGGAGGCGGGAGGGATGTTGGCTACGAGCAGTACTTC. Translating gives CASSLGAGGGRDVGYEQYF. V is TRBV7-6 and J is TRBJ2-7, with TRBD2 identical over 9 bases. The germline gives CDR1 SGHVS, CDR2 FNYEAQ. V lost 1 base and J lost 3; bases outside the gene matches: 16. The CDR3 spans 19 residues.

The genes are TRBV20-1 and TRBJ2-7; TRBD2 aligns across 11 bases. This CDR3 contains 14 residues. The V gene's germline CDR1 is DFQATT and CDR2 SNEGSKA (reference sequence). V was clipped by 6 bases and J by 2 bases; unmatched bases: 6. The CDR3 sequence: CSATGTSGTYEQYF. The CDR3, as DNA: TGCAGTGCAACCGGGACTAGCGGTACCTACGAGCAGTACTTC.

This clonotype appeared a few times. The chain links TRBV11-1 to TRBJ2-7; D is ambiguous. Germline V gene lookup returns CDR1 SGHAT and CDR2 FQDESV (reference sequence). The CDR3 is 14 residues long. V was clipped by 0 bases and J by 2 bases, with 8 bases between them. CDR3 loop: CASSLAERTYEQYF. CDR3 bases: TGTGCCAGCAGCTTAGCAGAACGTACCTACGAGCAGTACTTC.

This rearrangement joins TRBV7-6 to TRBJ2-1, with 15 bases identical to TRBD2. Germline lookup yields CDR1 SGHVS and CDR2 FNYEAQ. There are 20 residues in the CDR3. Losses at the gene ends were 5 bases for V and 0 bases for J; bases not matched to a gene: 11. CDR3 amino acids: CASSPRTSGGAKVSYNEQFF. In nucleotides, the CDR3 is TGTGCCAGCAGCCCAAGGACTAGCGGGGGGGCCAAGGTCTCCTACAATGAGCAGTTCTTC. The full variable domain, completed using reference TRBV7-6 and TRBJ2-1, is GAGVSQSPRYKVTKRGQDVALRCDPISGHVSLYWYRQALGQGPEFLTYFNYEAQQDKSGLPNDRFSAERPEGSISTLTIQRTEQRDSAMYRCASSPRTSGGAKVSYNEQFFGPGTRLTVL.

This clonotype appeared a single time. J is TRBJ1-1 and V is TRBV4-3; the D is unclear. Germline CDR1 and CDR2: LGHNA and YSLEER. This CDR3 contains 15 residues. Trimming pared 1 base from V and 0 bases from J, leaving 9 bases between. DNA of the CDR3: TGCGCCAGCAGCCAAGTTCGCCACCTGAACACTGAAGCTTTCTTT. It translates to CASSQVRHLNTEAFF.

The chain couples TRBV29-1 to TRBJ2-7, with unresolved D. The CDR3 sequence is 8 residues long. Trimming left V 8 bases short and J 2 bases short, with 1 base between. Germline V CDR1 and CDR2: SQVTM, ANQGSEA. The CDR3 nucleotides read TGCAGCCCCTACGAGCAGTACTTC. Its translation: CSPYEQYF.

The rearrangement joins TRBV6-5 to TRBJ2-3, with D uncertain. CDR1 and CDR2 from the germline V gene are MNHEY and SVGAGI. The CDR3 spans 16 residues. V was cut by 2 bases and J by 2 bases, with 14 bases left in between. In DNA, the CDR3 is TGTGCCAGCAGTTACACTGCGGCGCCTAACACAGATACGCAGTATTTT. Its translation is CASSYTAAPNTDTQYF.

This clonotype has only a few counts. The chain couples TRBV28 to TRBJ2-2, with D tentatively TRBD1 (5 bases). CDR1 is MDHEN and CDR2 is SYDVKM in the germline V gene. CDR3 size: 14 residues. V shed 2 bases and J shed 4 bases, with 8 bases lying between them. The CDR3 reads CASSLGHPTGELFF. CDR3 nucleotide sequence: TGTGCCAGCAGTTTAGGACACCCCACCGGGGAGCTGTTTTTT.

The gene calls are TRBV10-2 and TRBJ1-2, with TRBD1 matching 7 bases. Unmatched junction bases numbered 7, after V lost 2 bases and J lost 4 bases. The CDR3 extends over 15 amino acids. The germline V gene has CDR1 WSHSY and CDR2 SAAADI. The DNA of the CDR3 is TGCGCCAGCAGTGAGGAGACAGGGCCTTCCTATGGCTACACCTTC. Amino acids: CASSEETGPSYGYTF.

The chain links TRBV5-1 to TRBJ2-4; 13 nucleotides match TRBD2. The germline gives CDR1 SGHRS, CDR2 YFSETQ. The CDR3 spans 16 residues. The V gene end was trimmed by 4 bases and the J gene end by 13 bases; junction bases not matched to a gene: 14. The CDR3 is CASSLPTGTSGKEQYF. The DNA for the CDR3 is TGCGCCAGCAGCCTCCCAACCGGGACTAGCGGGAAGGAGCAGTACTTC.

The CDR3 sequence: CASSFGDRETQYF. In nucleotides, the CDR3 is TGTGCCAGCAGTTTTGGAGACAGAGAGACCCAGTACTTC. J is TRBJ2-5 and V is TRBV12-3 or TRBV12-4, with a tentative D call TRBD1 (5 bases). This CDR3 spans 13 amino acids. V lost 3 bases, J lost 4 bases, and 9 bases lay in between.

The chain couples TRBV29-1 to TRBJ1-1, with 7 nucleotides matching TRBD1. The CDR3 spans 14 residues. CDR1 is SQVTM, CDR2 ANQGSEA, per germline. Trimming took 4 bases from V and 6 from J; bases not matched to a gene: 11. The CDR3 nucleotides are TGCAGCGTTGTCAGGGGGGTCGCAGATTCTGAAGCTTTCTTT. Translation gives CSVVRGVADSEAFF.

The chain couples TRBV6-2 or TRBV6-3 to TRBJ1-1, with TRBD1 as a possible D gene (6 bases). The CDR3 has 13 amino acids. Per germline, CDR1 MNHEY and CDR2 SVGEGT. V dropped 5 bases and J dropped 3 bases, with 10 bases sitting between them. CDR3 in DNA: TGTGCCAGCAGTGCGAGACAGGACACTGAAGCTTTCTTT. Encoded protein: CASSARQDTEAFF.

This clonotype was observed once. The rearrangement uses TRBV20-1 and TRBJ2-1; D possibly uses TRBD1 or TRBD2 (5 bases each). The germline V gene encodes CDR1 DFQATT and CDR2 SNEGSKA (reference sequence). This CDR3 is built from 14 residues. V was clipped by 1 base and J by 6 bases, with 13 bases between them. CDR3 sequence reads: CSARAPGPTNEQFF. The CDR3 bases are TGCAGTGCTAGAGCCCCGGGGCCTACCAATGAGCAGTTCTTC.

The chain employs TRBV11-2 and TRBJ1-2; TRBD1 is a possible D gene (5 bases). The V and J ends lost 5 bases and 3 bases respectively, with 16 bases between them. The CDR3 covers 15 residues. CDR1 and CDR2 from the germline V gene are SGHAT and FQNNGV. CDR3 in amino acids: CASSPIKGRDYGYTF. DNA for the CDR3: TGTGCCAGCAGCCCAATTAAGGGACGAGACTATGGCTACACCTTC.

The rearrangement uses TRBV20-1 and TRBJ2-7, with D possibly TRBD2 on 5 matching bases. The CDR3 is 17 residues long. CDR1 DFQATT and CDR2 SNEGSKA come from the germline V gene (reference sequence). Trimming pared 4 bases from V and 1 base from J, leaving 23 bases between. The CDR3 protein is CSATAWRHPALSYEQYF. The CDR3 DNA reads TGCAGTGCTACTGCTTGGAGGCATCCTGCTCTTTCCTACGAGCAGTACTTC.

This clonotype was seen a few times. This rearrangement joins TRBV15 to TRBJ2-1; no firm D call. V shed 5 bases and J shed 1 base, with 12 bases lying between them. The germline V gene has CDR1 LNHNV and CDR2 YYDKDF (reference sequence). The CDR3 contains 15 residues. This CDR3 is CATSADLGSYNEQFF. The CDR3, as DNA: TGTGCCACCAGCGCGGACCTAGGGTCCTACAATGAGCAGTTCTTC.